The clone carrying this T cell receptor (beta chain) was seen more than once but under ten times. The target antigen is unknown. This entry belongs to a study of identical twins. Study-level results: Twin-shared out-of-frame alpha sequences showed excess low generation probability. Reduced insertions were recorded for abundant cord blood beta clonotypes, with no such pattern in memory repertoires.

Each cDNA held unique molecular identifiers, and template switching gave it a universal primer site. MiXCR, run by TCRdb on the 5' RACE reads, gives a single entry per CDR3 protein. The sample has fewer than 650,000 distinct CDR3 sequences; just over 7% are singletons. V was trimmed by 6 bases and J by 8 bases, leaving 17 bases between them. From germline, CDR1 is MNHEY and CDR2 SMNVEV (reference sequence). The CDR3 has 14 residues. This sample was shared with a second study, whose subject was yellow fever vaccine responses in identical twins. That work states: The T cell response to vaccination in identical twins was reportedly partly convergent and partly personalized.

The source of this sequence is a woman between 18 and 29 years old in good health. Source material: PBMCs. The V gene is TRBV27, the J gene TRBJ2-1; TRBD2 is a possible D gene (5 bases). The CDR3 coding sequence is TGTGCCAGCAGCCCCAATGGAGGCCGCGATGAGCAGTTCTTC. Protein product: CASSPNGGRDEQFF.